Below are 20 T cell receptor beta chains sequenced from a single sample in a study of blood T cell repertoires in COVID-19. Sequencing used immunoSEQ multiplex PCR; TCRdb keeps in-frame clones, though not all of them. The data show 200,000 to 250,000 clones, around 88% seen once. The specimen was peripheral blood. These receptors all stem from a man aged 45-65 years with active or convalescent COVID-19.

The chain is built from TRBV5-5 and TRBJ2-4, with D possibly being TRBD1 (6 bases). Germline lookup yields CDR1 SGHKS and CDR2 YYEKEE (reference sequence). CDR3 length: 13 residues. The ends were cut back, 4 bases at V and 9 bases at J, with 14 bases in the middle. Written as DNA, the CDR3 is TGTGCCAGCAGCCTCAGGGGTATGAGCATTCAGTACTTC. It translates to CASSLRGMSIQYF.

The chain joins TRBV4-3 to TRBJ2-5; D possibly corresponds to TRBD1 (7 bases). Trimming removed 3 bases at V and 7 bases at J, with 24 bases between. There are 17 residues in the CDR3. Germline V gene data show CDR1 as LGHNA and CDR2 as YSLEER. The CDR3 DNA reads TGCGCCAGCAGCCACCTTCGCCCAGGGGGAGGAGGGGGGACCCAGTACTTC. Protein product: CASSHLRPGGGGGTQYF.

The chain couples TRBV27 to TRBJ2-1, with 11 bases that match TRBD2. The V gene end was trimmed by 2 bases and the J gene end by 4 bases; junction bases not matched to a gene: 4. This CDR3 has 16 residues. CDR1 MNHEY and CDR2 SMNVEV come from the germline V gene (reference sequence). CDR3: CASSLRRTSGYNEQFF. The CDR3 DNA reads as TGTGCCAGCAGTTTAAGGAGGACTAGCGGGTACAATGAGCAGTTCTTC.

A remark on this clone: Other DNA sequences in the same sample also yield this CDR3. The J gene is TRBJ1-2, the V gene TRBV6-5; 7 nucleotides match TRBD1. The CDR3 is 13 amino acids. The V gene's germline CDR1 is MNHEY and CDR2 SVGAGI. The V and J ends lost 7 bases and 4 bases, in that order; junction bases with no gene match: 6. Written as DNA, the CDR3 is TGTGCCAGCACCGTAGGGACAGCCTATGGCTACACCTTC. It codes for CASTVGTAYGYTF.

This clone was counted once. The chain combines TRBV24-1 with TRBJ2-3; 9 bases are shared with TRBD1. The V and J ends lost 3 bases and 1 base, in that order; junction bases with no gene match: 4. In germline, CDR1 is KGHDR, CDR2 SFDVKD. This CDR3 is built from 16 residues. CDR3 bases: TGTGCCACCAGTGATCGACAGGGGGGACGCACAGATACGCAGTATTTT. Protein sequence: CATSDRQGGRTDTQYF.

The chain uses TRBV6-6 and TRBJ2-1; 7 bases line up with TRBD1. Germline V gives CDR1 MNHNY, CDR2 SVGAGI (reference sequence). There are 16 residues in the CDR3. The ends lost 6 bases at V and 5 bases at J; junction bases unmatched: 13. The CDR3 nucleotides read TGTGCCAGCAGCTCCTTTCCGGGACAGATGGACAATGAGCAGTTCTTC. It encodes CASSSFPGQMDNEQFF.

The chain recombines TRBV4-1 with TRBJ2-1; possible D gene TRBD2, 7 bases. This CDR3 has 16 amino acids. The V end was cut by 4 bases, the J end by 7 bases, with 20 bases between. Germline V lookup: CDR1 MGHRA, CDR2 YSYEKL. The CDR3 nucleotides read TGCGCCAGCAGCCGGGGGCGGCGGGAGCGTAGTAATGAGCAGTTCTTC. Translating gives CASSRGRRERSNEQFF.

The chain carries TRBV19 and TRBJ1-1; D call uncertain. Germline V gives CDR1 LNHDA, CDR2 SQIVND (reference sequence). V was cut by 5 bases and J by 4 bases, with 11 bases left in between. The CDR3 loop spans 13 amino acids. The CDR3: CASSLLIGTEAFF. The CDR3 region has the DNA TGTGCCAGTAGTTTATTAATCGGCACTGAAGCTTTCTTT.

CDR3 in amino acids: CASSLDSSNTEAFF. The DNA for the CDR3 is TGTGCCAGCAGTTTGGACTCCTCGAACACTGAAGCTTTCTTT. V gene TRBV6-5 combines with J gene TRBJ1-1; D unclear. The germline CDR1 and CDR2 sequences are MNHEY and SVGAGI. This CDR3 is 14 amino acids long. V gave up 4 bases and J gave up 1 base, with 10 bases separating them.

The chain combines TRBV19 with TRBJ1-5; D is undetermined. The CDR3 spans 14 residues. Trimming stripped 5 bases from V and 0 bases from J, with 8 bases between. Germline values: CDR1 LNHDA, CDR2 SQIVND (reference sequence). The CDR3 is CASSASDSNQPQHF. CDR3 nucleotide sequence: TGTGCCAGTAGTGCAAGCGATAGCAATCAGCCCCAGCATTTT.

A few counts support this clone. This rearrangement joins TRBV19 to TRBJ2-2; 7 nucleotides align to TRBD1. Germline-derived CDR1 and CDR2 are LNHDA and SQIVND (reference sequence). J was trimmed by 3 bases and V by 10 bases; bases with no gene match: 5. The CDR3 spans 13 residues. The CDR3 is CAILDRDTGELFF. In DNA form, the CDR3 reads TGTGCCATTCTCGACAGGGACACCGGGGAGCTGTTTTTT.

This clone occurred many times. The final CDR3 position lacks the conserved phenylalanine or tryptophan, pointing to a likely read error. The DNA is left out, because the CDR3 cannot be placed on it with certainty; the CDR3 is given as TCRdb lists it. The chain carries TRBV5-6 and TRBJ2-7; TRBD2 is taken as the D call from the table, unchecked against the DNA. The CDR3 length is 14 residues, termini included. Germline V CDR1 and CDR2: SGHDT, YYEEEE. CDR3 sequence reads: CASSLGRVAIKEIG.

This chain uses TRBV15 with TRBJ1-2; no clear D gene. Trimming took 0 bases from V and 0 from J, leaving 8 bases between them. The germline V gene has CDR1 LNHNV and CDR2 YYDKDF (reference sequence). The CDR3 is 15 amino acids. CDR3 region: CATSREAGTNYGYTF. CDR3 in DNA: TGTGCCACCAGCAGAGAAGCGGGGACTAACTATGGCTACACCTTC.

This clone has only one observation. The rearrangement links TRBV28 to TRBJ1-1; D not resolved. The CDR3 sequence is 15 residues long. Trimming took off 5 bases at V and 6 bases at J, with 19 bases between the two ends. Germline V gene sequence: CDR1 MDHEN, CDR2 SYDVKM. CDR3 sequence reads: CASSTTRWKSAEAFF. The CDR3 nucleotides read TGTGCCAGCAGTACCACACGCTGGAAGAGCGCTGAAGCTTTCTTT.

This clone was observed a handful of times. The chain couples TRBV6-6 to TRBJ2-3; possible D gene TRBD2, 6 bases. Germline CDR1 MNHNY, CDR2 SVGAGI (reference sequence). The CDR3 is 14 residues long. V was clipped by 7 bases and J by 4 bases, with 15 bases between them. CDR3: CASTRESGADTQYF. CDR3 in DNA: TGTGCCAGCACCCGGGAGTCCGGGGCAGATACGCAGTATTTT.

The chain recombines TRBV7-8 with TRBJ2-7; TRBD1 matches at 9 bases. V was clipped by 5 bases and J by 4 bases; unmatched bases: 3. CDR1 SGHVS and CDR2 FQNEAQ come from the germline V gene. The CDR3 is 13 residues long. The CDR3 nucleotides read TGTGCCAGCAGCGACGGGACAGGGTACGAGCAGTACTTC. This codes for CASSDGTGYEQYF.

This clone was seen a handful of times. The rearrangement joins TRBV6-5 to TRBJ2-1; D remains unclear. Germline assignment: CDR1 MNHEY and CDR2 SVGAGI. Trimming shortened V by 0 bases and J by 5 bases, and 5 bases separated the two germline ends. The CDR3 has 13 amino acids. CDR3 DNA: TGTGCCAGCAGTTACTCGCGAGACAATGAGCAGTTCTTC. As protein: CASSYSRDNEQFF.

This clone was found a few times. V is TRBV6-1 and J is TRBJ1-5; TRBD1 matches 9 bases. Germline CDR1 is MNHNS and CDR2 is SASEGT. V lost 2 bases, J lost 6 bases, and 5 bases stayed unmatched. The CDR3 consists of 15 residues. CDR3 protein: CASSEKGQGGQPQHF. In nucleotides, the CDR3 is TGTGCCAGCAGTGAAAAGGGACAGGGAGGTCAGCCCCAGCATTTT.

The CDR3 coding sequence is TGTGCCAGCAGCTTAGATCGGGAGCAGCCCCAGCATTTT. Its translation: CASSLDREQPQHF. The chain carries TRBV11-2 and TRBJ1-5; unclear D gene. The CDR3 has 13 amino acids. CDR1 and CDR2 (germline): SGHAT, FQNNGV. Trimming cost V 0 bases and J 7 bases, with 7 bases left between them.

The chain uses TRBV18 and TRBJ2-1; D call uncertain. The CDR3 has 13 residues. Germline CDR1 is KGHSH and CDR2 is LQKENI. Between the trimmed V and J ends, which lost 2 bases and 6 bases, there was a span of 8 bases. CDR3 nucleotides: TGTGCCAGCTCACCAAAATCCGGCAATGAGCAGTTCTTC. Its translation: CASSPKSGNEQFF.